The entry below gives a single TCR beta chain sequence along with its context. The CDR3 consists of 13 residues. V dropped 7 bases and J dropped 7 bases, with 16 bases sitting between them. The germline CDR1 and CDR2 sequences are SGHTA and FQGNSA. Using immunoSEQ multiplex PCR, the repertoire was profiled, and TCRdb retains in-frame clones only, with some absent. Found here are some 120,000 clones, roughly 86% of them singletons; the top ten hold just under 3%. The data were obtained in a study of control samples from healthy donors and cancer patients. The source of this sequence is a man in his 60s in good health. The sequencing sample was made of blood. The rearrangement links TRBV7-2 to TRBJ1-2, with D unclear. CDR3 DNA: TGTGCCAGCAAGGAGGCGGGGTGGGCTGGCTACACCTTC. The encoded protein is CASKEAGWAGYTF.